This is a list of T cell receptor beta chains from one sample in a study of cytomegalovirus exposure and HLA in healthy donors. Libraries were prepared by immunoSEQ multiplex PCR; TCRdb keeps only in-frame clonotypes and omits some of them. Listed are around 25,000 clones; 15% to 20% falls within the top ten. Sequenced input: PBMCs. Every receptor here comes from a male donor in good health and CMV-seropositive. The CDR3 runs from the conserved cysteine through the conserved F or W. The order of the fields is clone size, J gene, V gene, D gene, CDR3 DNA, CDR3 protein. D genes are given only for firm matches. Not every row has a clone size; where given, it reads once, few, many or a size class.

clone size: .; J gene: TRBJ2-1; V gene: TRBV5-3; D gene: .; CDR3 DNA: TGTGCCAGAAGCGTTAGTCCTAGCTTTAGCTCCTACAATGAGCAGTTCTTC; CDR3 protein: CARSVSPSFSSYNEQFF
clone size: .; J gene: TRBJ2-7; V gene: TRBV27; D gene: TRBD1; CDR3 DNA: TGTGCCAGCAGTTTATTCGGACAGGGTGAGCAGTACTTC; CDR3 protein: CASSLFGQGEQYF
clone size: .; J gene: TRBJ2-7; V gene: TRBV7-9; D gene: .; CDR3 DNA: TGTGCCAGCAGCTTAGCCGGAGGGAGGTCCTACGAGCAGTACTTC; CDR3 protein: CASSLAGGRSYEQYF
clone size: .; J gene: TRBJ2-7; V gene: TRBV2; D gene: .; CDR3 DNA: TGTGCCAGCAGTCCCTTGCGAGGAGCACACGAGCAGTACTTC; CDR3 protein: CASSPLRGAHEQYF
clone size: .; J gene: TRBJ1-1; V gene: TRBV12-5; D gene: TRBD1; CDR3 DNA: TGTGCTAGTGGTTTATCCGGGACAGATACGCAAGCTTTCTTT; CDR3 protein: CASGLSGTDTQAFF
clone size: .; J gene: TRBJ2-2; V gene: TRBV18; D gene: TRBD1; CDR3 DNA: TGTGCCAGCTCACCACCGAACAACAGGGGGGCCGGGGAGCTGTTTTTT; CDR3 protein: CASSPPNNRGAGELFF
clone size: .; J gene: TRBJ1-4; V gene: TRBV5-4; D gene: .; CDR3 DNA: TGTGCCAGCAGCGGTAGGACAGATGAAAAACTGTTTTTT; CDR3 protein: CASSGRTDEKLFF
clone size: .; J gene: TRBJ1-1; V gene: TRBV11-3; D gene: .; CDR3 DNA: TGTGCCAGCAGCAGCCGACAGGACACTGAAGCTTTCTTT; CDR3 protein: CASSSRQDTEAFF
clone size: medium-sized; J gene: TRBJ1-1; V gene: TRBV7-3; D gene: .; CDR3 DNA: TGTGCCAGCAGCTCTCCCGTGACAGGTCCCACTGAAGCTTTCTTT; CDR3 protein: CASSSPVTGPTEAFF
clone size: .; J gene: TRBJ2-6; V gene: TRBV28; D gene: .; CDR3 DNA: TGTGCCAGCGGTTCAATGGGGGCGCAGGGGGCCAACGTCCTGACTTTC; CDR3 protein: CASGSMGAQGANVLTF
clone size: .; J gene: TRBJ2-7; V gene: TRBV27; D gene: TRBD1; CDR3 DNA: TGTGCCAGCAGTTTACGGACAGGGAACGAGCAGTACTTC; CDR3 protein: CASSLRTGNEQYF
clone size: .; J gene: TRBJ2-4; V gene: TRBV15; D gene: TRBD2; CDR3 DNA: TGTGCCACCAGCAGCGATGGACTAGCGGGTGCACGGTACTTC; CDR3 protein: CATSSDGLAGARYF
clone size: .; J gene: TRBJ2-7; V gene: TRBV6-5; D gene: TRBD2; CDR3 DNA: TGTGCCAGCACCACGGCGGGAGAGGCCTACGAGCAGTACTTC; CDR3 protein: CASTTAGEAYEQYF
clone size: .; J gene: TRBJ2-7; V gene: TRBV27; D gene: TRBD1; CDR3 DNA: TGTGCCAGCAGTTTATTGAGAGGGACAGGGGTATACGAGCAGTACTTC; CDR3 protein: CASSLLRGTGVYEQYF
clone size: .; J gene: TRBJ1-2; V gene: TRBV7-9; D gene: .; CDR3 DNA: TGTGCCAGCAGTTCTATCACAGGGACCTATGGCTACACCTTC; CDR3 protein: CASSSITGTYGYTF
clone size: .; J gene: TRBJ1-2; V gene: TRBV6-1; D gene: .; CDR3 DNA: TGTGCCGCAGAGGTAGGGGGAGTCTATGGCTACACCTTC; CDR3 protein: CAAEVGGVYGYTF
clone size: .; J gene: TRBJ1-1; V gene: TRBV10-3; D gene: TRBD1; CDR3 DNA: TGTGCCATCAGGGGACAGTCCCTGAACACTGAAGCTTTCTTT; CDR3 protein: CAIRGQSLNTEAFF
clone size: .; J gene: TRBJ1-5; V gene: TRBV7-2; D gene: .; CDR3 DNA: TGTGCCAGCAGCTTGGTACTGCTCAATCAGCCCCAGCATTTT; CDR3 protein: CASSLVLLNQPQHF
clone size: .; J gene: TRBJ2-3; V gene: TRBV14; D gene: .; CDR3 DNA: TGTGCCAGCAGCAAAGGAGGGACAAGCACAGATACGCAGTATTTT; CDR3 protein: CASSKGGTSTDTQYF
clone size: .; J gene: TRBJ2-2; V gene: TRBV5-1; D gene: TRBD1; CDR3 DNA: TGCGCCAGCAGCTCAACCGGGACAGACCTCACCGGGGAGCTGTTTTTT; CDR3 protein: CASSSTGTDLTGELFF
clone size: .; J gene: TRBJ2-7; V gene: TRBV11-2; D gene: .; CDR3 DNA: TGTGCCAGCAGCTCCGGACAGCGAGGGAACGAGCAGTACTTC; CDR3 protein: CASSSGQRGNEQYF
clone size: .; J gene: TRBJ2-5; V gene: TRBV28; D gene: TRBD1; CDR3 DNA: TGTGCCAGCAGGAGACCCAGCGACAGGGCAGAGACCCAGTACTTC; CDR3 protein: CASRRPSDRAETQYF
clone size: .; J gene: TRBJ2-7; V gene: TRBV28; D gene: .; CDR3 DNA: TGTGCCAGCAGCCGCTTATGGGCAGATGAGTACGAGCAGTACTTC; CDR3 protein: CASSRLWADEYEQYF
clone size: .; J gene: TRBJ1-3; V gene: TRBV7-6; D gene: TRBD1; CDR3 DNA: TGTGCCAGCAGCTTCCTGACAGGGGAGTACTCTGGAAACACCATATATTTT; CDR3 protein: CASSFLTGEYSGNTIYF
clone size: .; J gene: TRBJ1-4; V gene: TRBV2; D gene: .; CDR3 DNA: TGTGCCAGCAGTGATTTGACCGGGGTTGGGGAAAAACTGTTTTTT; CDR3 protein: CASSDLTGVGEKLFF
clone size: .; J gene: TRBJ2-7; V gene: TRBV4-1; D gene: .; CDR3 DNA: TGCGCCAGCAGCCAAGTGTCAGGACTGCGAAGGGAGCAGTACTTC; CDR3 protein: CASSQVSGLRREQYF
clone size: .; J gene: TRBJ2-7; V gene: TRBV9; D gene: TRBD1; CDR3 DNA: TGTGCCAGCAGCTACAAACAGGGGTTCGACGAGCAGTACTTC; CDR3 protein: CASSYKQGFDEQYF
clone size: .; J gene: TRBJ1-5; V gene: TRBV6-5; D gene: .; CDR3 DNA: TGTGCCAGCAGTTACTCGGCACATAGCAATCAGCCCCAGCATTTT; CDR3 protein: CASSYSAHSNQPQHF
clone size: .; J gene: TRBJ2-5; V gene: TRBV4-3; D gene: .; CDR3 DNA: TGCGCCAGCAGCCAAGACCTTAGTAAGACCCAGTACTTC; CDR3 protein: CASSQDLSKTQYF
clone size: .; J gene: TRBJ1-1; V gene: TRBV29-1; D gene: .; CDR3 DNA: TGCAGTGTTAAACGACAAGACAACACTGAAGCTTTCTTT; CDR3 protein: CSVKRQDNTEAFF
clone size: .; J gene: TRBJ2-7; V gene: TRBV25-1; D gene: TRBD2; CDR3 DNA: TGTGCCAGCAGTGAATCAGCGGGGGGGCGAAGATCCCACGAGCAGTACTTC; CDR3 protein: CASSESAGGRRSHEQYF
clone size: .; J gene: TRBJ1-2; V gene: TRBV28; D gene: .; CDR3 DNA: TGTGCCAGCAAACAGGACAGCATCTATGGCTACACCTTC; CDR3 protein: CASKQDSIYGYTF
clone size: .; J gene: TRBJ2-5; V gene: TRBV28; D gene: TRBD2; CDR3 DNA: TGTGCCAGCATCTCCGGGAGGGGTGAGACCCAGTACTTC; CDR3 protein: CASISGRGETQYF
clone size: .; J gene: TRBJ1-5; V gene: TRBV5-1; D gene: TRBD1; CDR3 DNA: TGCGCCAGCAGCTTGGGGCAGGGGGCAGATCAGCCCCAGCATTTT; CDR3 protein: CASSLGQGADQPQHF
clone size: .; J gene: TRBJ2-1; V gene: TRBV25-1; D gene: TRBD2; CDR3 DNA: TGTGCCAGCACCGGGACTAGCGGGAGAGGCTCCTACAATGAGCAGTTCTTC; CDR3 protein: CASTGTSGRGSYNEQFF
clone size: .; J gene: TRBJ1-4; V gene: TRBV7-7; D gene: .; CDR3 DNA: TGTGCCAGCAGCTTCCGGGTAGGAGAAAAACTGTTTTTT; CDR3 protein: CASSFRVGEKLFF
clone size: .; J gene: TRBJ1-2; V gene: TRBV5-6; D gene: TRBD1; CDR3 DNA: TGTGCCAGCAGCTTATTCAGGGGGCACGGCTACACCTTC; CDR3 protein: CASSLFRGHGYTF
clone size: .; J gene: TRBJ2-1; V gene: TRBV7-9; D gene: TRBD1; CDR3 DNA: TGTGCCAGCAGCCCATCGGGACAGCTAAACAATGAGCAGTTCTTC; CDR3 protein: CASSPSGQLNNEQFF
clone size: .; J gene: TRBJ2-3; V gene: TRBV9; D gene: TRBD2; CDR3 DNA: TGTGCCAGCAGCGAAAGCGGGGGCGTCTACGCAGATACGCAGTATTTT; CDR3 protein: CASSESGGVYADTQYF
clone size: .; J gene: TRBJ1-1; V gene: TRBV9; D gene: .; CDR3 DNA: TGTGCCAGCAGCTCCCCGGGGAGGAGCACTGAAGCTTTCTTT; CDR3 protein: CASSSPGRSTEAFF
clone size: .; J gene: TRBJ1-3; V gene: TRBV6-5; D gene: .; CDR3 DNA: TGTGCCAGCAGTTACTCTTGGGCCCGCTCTGGAAACACCATATATTTT; CDR3 protein: CASSYSWARSGNTIYF
clone size: .; J gene: TRBJ1-1; V gene: TRBV9; D gene: TRBD1; CDR3 DNA: TGTGCCAGCAGCGATGGGACAGACACTGAAGCTTTCTTT; CDR3 protein: CASSDGTDTEAFF
clone size: .; J gene: TRBJ1-3; V gene: TRBV4-1; D gene: TRBD1; CDR3 DNA: TGCGCCAGCAGTCAGGGGCCAGGGGGAACGGGAAACACCATATATTTT; CDR3 protein: CASSQGPGGTGNTIYF